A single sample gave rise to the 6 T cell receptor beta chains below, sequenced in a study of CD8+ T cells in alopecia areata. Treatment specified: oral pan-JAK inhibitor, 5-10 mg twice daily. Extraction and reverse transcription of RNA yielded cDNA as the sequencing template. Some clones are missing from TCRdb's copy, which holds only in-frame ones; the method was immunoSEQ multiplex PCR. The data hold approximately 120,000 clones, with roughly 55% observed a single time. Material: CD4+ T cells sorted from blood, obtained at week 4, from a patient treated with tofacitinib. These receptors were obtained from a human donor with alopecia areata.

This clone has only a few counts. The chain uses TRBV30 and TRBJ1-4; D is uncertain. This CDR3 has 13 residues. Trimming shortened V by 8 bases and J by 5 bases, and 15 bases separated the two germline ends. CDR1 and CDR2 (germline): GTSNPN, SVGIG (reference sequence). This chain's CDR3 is CALQVTGNEKLFF. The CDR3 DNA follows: TGTGCCCTCCAGGTCACGGGAAATGAAAAACTGTTTTTT.

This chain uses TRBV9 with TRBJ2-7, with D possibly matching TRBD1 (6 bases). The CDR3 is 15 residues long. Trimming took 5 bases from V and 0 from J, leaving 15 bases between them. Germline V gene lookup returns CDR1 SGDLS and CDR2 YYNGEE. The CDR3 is CASSAQGSGSYEQYF. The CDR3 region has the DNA TGTGCCAGCAGTGCTCAGGGGTCGGGCTCCTACGAGCAGTACTTC.

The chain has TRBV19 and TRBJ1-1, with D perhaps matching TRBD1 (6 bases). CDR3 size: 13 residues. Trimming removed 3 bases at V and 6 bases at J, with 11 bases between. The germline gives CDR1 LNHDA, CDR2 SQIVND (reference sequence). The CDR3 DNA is TGTGCCAGTAGTATTAAGGGGGTCGCTGAAGCTTTCTTT. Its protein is CASSIKGVAEAFF.

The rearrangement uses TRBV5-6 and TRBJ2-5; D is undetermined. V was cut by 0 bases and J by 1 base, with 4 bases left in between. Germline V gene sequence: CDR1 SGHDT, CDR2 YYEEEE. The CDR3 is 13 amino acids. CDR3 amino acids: CASSLDSQETQYF. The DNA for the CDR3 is TGTGCCAGCAGCTTGGACAGCCAAGAGACCCAGTACTTC.

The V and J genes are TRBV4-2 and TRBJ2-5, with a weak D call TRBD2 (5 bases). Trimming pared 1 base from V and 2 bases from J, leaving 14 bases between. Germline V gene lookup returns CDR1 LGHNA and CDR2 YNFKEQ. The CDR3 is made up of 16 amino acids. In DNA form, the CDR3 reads TGTGCCAGCAGCCAAGGAAGGCGGGCGGAGCAAGAGACCCAGTACTTC. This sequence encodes CASSQGRRAEQETQYF.

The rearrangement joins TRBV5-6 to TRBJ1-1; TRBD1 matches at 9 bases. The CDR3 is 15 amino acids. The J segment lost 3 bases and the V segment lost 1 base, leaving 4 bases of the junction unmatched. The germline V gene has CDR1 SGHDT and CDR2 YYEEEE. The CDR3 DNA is TGTGCCAGCAGCTTGACAGGGGGCGCGGACACTGAAGCTTTCTTT. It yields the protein CASSLTGGADTEAFF.